The rows below give T cell receptor beta chains drawn from one sample of a study of immune evolution from preneoplasia to lung adenocarcinoma. Libraries were prepared by immunoSEQ multiplex PCR; TCRdb keeps only in-frame clonotypes and omits some of them. The data hold some 15,000 clones, with 86% observed a single time. The sequencing input was FFPE invasive lung adenocarcinoma tissue. These receptors were collected from a person aged 65 to 85 with invasive lung adenocarcinoma. Both conserved end residues are trimmed from each CDR3.

>TRBV6-5
ASSYSGTGGTEAF
>TRBV7-9
ASQAGSTDTQY
>TRBV11-2
ASSLGGTSTDTQY
>TRBV7-9
ASSPGLAGADTQY
>TRBV6-7
ASSYSTGDQPQH
>TRBV2
ASSEDGPGGY
>TRBV6-5
ASSYGLATEQF
>TRBV5-1
ASSTGQGNTEAF
>TRBV10-3
AIGESRAGELF
>TRBV6-4
ASSLRATETQY
>TRBV28
ASSLTGNTEAF
>TRBV7-2
ASSLVRGRETQY
>TRBV28
ASSFSNTEAF
>TRBV30
AGTRGSGANVLT
>TRBV11-2
ASSRGTSGSAGELF
>TRBV19
ASSLTGPGNYGYT
>TRBV5-1
ASSLVGGRDTQY
>TRBV6-5
ASSGGPYEQY
>TRBV10-1
ASSMDRGGEQY
>TRBV5-8
ASSLKGWIAKNIQY
>TRBV7-9
ASSPLEGTYGYT
>TRBV6-1
ASSVRPPSTDTQY
>TRBV28
ASSDSGQGKGNTIY
>TRBV5-1
ASSLQGANYGYT
>TRBV7-8
ASSLEPLTSGEQY
>TRBV9
ASSPLMDSVYEQY
>TRBV30
AWSLVGGNEKLF
>TRBV6-1
ASSEATLKETQY
>TRBV13
ASSAQGHPNYGYT
>TRBV28
ASSLSHHEKALTIGYT
>TRBV19
ASIPGSNYGYT
>TRBV11-3
ATQAGRGLKLF
>TRBV30
AWSSRGPDTQY
>TRBV2
ASSETGVRQETQY
>TRBV7-8
ASSLLGLAGVLETQY
>TRBV4-1
ASSQDRWGYGEQF
>TRBV27
ASSRPTGFGSYNEQF
>TRBV13
ASSLVRLNTGELF
>TRBV6-5
ASRQDREGYNEQF
>TRBV6-1
ASSSSYSTDTQY